The 27 T cell receptor beta chains given below trace back to one sample, sequenced in a study of T cell responses to AZD1222 COVID-19 vaccine. The protocol was immunoSEQ multiplex PCR, while the TCRdb copy is restricted to in-frame clones and leaves out a portion. The top ten clones hold just over 3% of a sample with some 140,000 clones, about 92% of them seen once. Specimen: peripheral blood, collected on day 0 of AZD1222 vaccination. The receptors stem from an adult in good health.

The V call is TRBV5-1, the J call TRBJ2-5; no firm D call. Germline loops: CDR1 SGHRS, CDR2 YFSETQ. CDR3 length: 15 residues. V was pared by 4 bases and J by 2 bases, with 15 bases between. Written as DNA, the CDR3 is TGCGCCAGCAGCAGATTGGACGGAGCACAAGAGACCCAGTACTTC. Protein: CASSRLDGAQETQYF.

The V and J genes are TRBV6-5 and TRBJ1-5, with D unclear. The germline gives CDR1 MNHEY, CDR2 SVGAGI. The CDR3 covers 13 residues. The V gene lost 0 bases and the J gene lost 5 bases, with 5 bases spanning the gap. CDR3 loop: CASSYSYDQPQHF. DNA of the CDR3: TGTGCCAGCAGTTACTCTTACGATCAGCCCCAGCATTTT.

The chain employs TRBV6-5 and TRBJ1-4; D gene ambiguous. Germline V gives CDR1 MNHEY, CDR2 SVGAGI. The V end lost 5 bases, the J end lost 4 bases, and 11 bases lay between the germline ends. The CDR3 consists of 14 residues. The CDR3 spells CASSKQRLNEKLFF. CDR3 nucleotides: TGTGCCAGCAGTAAACAGCGCCTTAATGAAAAACTGTTTTTT.

This clone was observed a single time. The V and J genes are TRBV7-8 and TRBJ1-3, with D perhaps TRBD1 (5 bases). The V gene lost 4 bases and the J gene lost 7 bases, with 11 bases spanning the gap. The V gene's germline CDR1 is SGHVS and CDR2 FQNEAQ. The CDR3 has 13 amino acids. The CDR3 DNA reads as TGTGCCAGCAGCTGGGGCCCGGAGAACACCATATATTTT. It codes for CASSWGPENTIYF.

The chain recombines TRBV29-1 with TRBJ2-7; 7 nucleotides align to TRBD1. V was pared by 0 bases and J by 3 bases, with 8 bases of the junction left unmatched. There are 15 residues in the CDR3. Germline V gene sequence: CDR1 SQVTM, CDR2 ANQGSEA. The CDR3 here is CSVEDYTGDLYEQYF. The DNA of the CDR3 is TGCAGCGTTGAAGATTATACAGGGGACCTCTACGAGCAGTACTTC.

This clone was detected only once. The chain joins TRBV15 to TRBJ1-1; D is undetermined. Germline loops: CDR1 LNHNV, CDR2 YYDKDF (reference sequence). The CDR3 contains 13 residues. V was shortened by 5 bases and J by 4 bases, with 11 bases between the two germline ends. The CDR3 sequence is CATSPHRSTEAFF. The CDR3 DNA reads as TGTGCCACCAGCCCCCACCGGTCCACTGAAGCTTTCTTT.

This chain connects TRBV5-4 to TRBJ2-7; D is possibly TRBD1 (5 bases). CDR1 and CDR2 (germline): SGHNT, YYREEE (reference sequence). Deletions cut 4 bases from V and 2 bases from J, with 13 bases between. CDR3 size: 14 residues. The CDR3 DNA sequence: TGTGCCAGCAGCAACAACAGGCCAACCTACGAGCAGTACTTC. Protein product: CASSNNRPTYEQYF.

The rearrangement uses TRBV28 and TRBJ1-1; D is uncertain. This CDR3 has 12 residues. CDR1 and CDR2 from the germline V gene are MDHEN and SYDVKM. V shed 5 bases and J shed 7 bases, with 11 bases lying between them. Written as DNA, the CDR3 is TGTGCCAGCAGTCCTAGCTTGTTTGAAGCTTTCTTT. The encoded protein is CASSPSLFEAFF.

CDR3 in amino acids: CASSLIERYEQYF. In DNA form, the CDR3 reads TGCGCCAGCAGCTTGATAGAACGCTACGAGCAGTACTTC. This chain uses TRBV5-1 with TRBJ2-7; no definite D call. CDR1 is SGHRS and CDR2 is YFSETQ in the germline V gene. Trimming left V 1 base short and J 3 bases short, with 8 bases between. This CDR3 is 13 amino acids long.

The J gene is TRBJ1-5, the V gene TRBV27; D remains unclear. The V end was cut by 3 bases, the J end by 5 bases, with 11 bases between. CDR1 is MNHEY and CDR2 is SMNVEV in the germline V gene (reference sequence). The CDR3 sequence is 14 residues long. The CDR3 coding sequence is TGTGCCAGCAGTTTTACCGGGAGTGATCAGCCCCAGCATTTT. This gives the protein CASSFTGSDQPQHF.

The gene calls are TRBV30 and TRBJ1-3; D unclear. Germline assignment: CDR1 GTSNPN and CDR2 SVGIG (reference sequence). Deletions cut 5 bases from V and 0 bases from J, with 5 bases between. The CDR3 runs to 12 residues. The CDR3 DNA sequence: TGTGCCTGGGTTACCTCTGGAAACACCATATATTTT. Its protein product is CAWVTSGNTIYF.

This clone was counted a few times. The chain is built from TRBV18 and TRBJ2-7, with 8 bases fitting TRBD1. The CDR3 totals 14 residues. Germline CDR1 reads KGHSH; CDR2 reads LQKENI. V was clipped by 1 base and J by 5 bases; unmatched bases: 4. CDR3 loop: CASSPQRQGNEQYF. The CDR3 DNA follows: TGTGCCAGCTCACCACAGAGACAGGGGAACGAGCAGTACTTC.

V and J are TRBV6-4 and TRBJ1-5; D is undetermined. This CDR3 is 17 amino acids long. V dropped 0 bases and J dropped 5 bases, with 17 bases sitting between them. Germline CDR1 MRHNA, CDR2 SNTAGT. The CDR3 loop is CASSDSRSSRHDQPQHF. CDR3 coding DNA: TGTGCCAGCAGTGACTCGAGGTCTTCAAGGCACGATCAGCCCCAGCATTTT.

V gene TRBV9 combines with J gene TRBJ1-4; tentatively, D is TRBD1 (6 bases). Trimming cost V 5 bases and J 4 bases, with 18 bases left between them. CDR1 and CDR2 from the germline V gene are SGDLS and YYNGEE. This CDR3 spans 16 amino acids. In nucleotides, the CDR3 is TGTGCCAGCAGGGGACGCTTTTACAGGGATAATGAAAAACTGTTTTTT. Residues: CASRGRFYRDNEKLFF. The full variable domain, with the rest looked up from reference TRBV9 and TRBJ1-4, is DSGVTQTPKHLITATGQRVTLRCSPRSGDLSVYWYQQSLDQGLQFLIQYYNGEERAKGNILERFSAQQFPDLHSELNLSSLELGDSALYFCASRGRFYRDNEKLFFGSGTQLSVL.

J is TRBJ1-1 and V is TRBV27; no firm D call. Germline V gene sequence: CDR1 MNHEY, CDR2 SMNVEV (reference sequence). The CDR3 is 11 residues long. V gave up 6 bases and J gave up 2 bases, with 4 bases separating them. Here the CDR3 reads CASRLNTEAFF. The CDR3 DNA is TGTGCCAGCAGACTCAACACTGAAGCTTTCTTT.

V is TRBV19 and J is TRBJ1-5, with D possibly TRBD1 on 5 matching bases. V was clipped by 4 bases and J by 1 base, with 17 bases between them. CDR1 is LNHDA, CDR2 SQIVND, per germline (reference sequence). This CDR3 spans 17 amino acids. This CDR3 reads CASSKLPMGLSNQPQHF. DNA for the CDR3: TGTGCCAGTAGTAAGCTGCCCATGGGGCTGAGCAATCAGCCCCAGCATTTT.

This clone was observed a single time. The chain uses TRBV28 and TRBJ1-3; D ambiguous. The CDR3 contains 14 residues. V was shortened by 3 bases and J by 0 bases, with 6 bases between the two germline ends. CDR1 and CDR2 from the germline V gene are MDHEN and SYDVKM. This CDR3 is CASSLRSSGNTIYF. The CDR3 DNA is TGTGCCAGCAGTTTGCGGAGCTCTGGAAACACCATATATTTT.

The J gene is TRBJ2-1, the V gene TRBV9; 16 bases line up with TRBD2. This CDR3 is built from 16 residues. The junction had 6 bases not matched to a gene; V was cut back by 3 bases and J by 9 bases. The germline V gene encodes CDR1 SGDLS and CDR2 YYNGEE. This CDR3 reads CASSGGLAGGPSEQFF. DNA of the CDR3: TGTGCCAGCAGCGGGGGACTAGCGGGAGGGCCTAGTGAGCAGTTCTTC. Full variable domain (missing parts from reference TRBV9 and TRBJ2-1): DSGVTQTPKHLITATGQRVTLRCSPRSGDLSVYWYQQSLDQGLQFLIQYYNGEERAKGNILERFSAQQFPDLHSELNLSSLELGDSALYFCASSGGLAGGPSEQFFGPGTRLTVL.

The rearrangement uses TRBV5-1 and TRBJ2-7, with D tentatively TRBD1 (6 bases). Germline CDR1 reads SGHRS; CDR2 reads YFSETQ. CDR3 size: 14 residues. V was shortened by 3 bases and J by 5 bases, with 15 bases between the two germline ends. This CDR3 is CASSSGTNLDEQYF. CDR3 coding DNA: TGCGCCAGCAGCTCCGGGACAAACTTGGACGAGCAGTACTTC.

This rearrangement joins TRBV2 to TRBJ1-1; a possible D gene is TRBD1 (6 bases). This CDR3 has 15 residues. CDR1 is SNHLY, CDR2 FYNNEI, per germline. V gave up 5 bases and J gave up 1 base, with 14 bases separating them. Written as DNA, the CDR3 is TGTGCCAGCAGTAGGGACAACGCGAGGAACACTGAAGCTTTCTTT. Its protein is CASSRDNARNTEAFF.

The gene calls are TRBV6-1 and TRBJ2-3; possible D gene TRBD2, 6 bases. Trimming took off 2 bases at V and 2 bases at J, with 20 bases between the two ends. Germline loops: CDR1 MNHNS, CDR2 SASEGT. The CDR3 runs to 18 residues. The CDR3 sequence: CASSEPSTSSPVTDTQYF. CDR3 in DNA: TGTGCCAGCAGTGAACCTTCGACTAGTTCACCGGTCACAGATACGCAGTATTTT.

CDR3 DNA: TGTGCCAGCAGTTATCACCGGGACACAGCCTACGAGCAGTACTTC. It specifies CASSYHRDTAYEQYF. The chain couples TRBV6-5 to TRBJ2-7; weak D call: TRBD1 (6 bases). Germline CDR1 MNHEY, CDR2 SVGAGI. The CDR3 spans 15 residues. V lost 3 bases to trimming and J lost 2 bases, with 14 bases between them.

V and J are TRBV30 and TRBJ1-1; D is unclear. Germline CDR1 reads GTSNPN; CDR2 reads SVGIG (reference sequence). V gave up 5 bases and J gave up 7 bases, with 14 bases separating them. This CDR3 contains 12 residues. CDR3 bases: TGTGCCTGGGACAAGGGCGGTGGTGAAGCTTTCTTT. Protein sequence: CAWDKGGGEAFF.

The rearrangement links TRBV5-5 to TRBJ2-6, with a possible D match to TRBD1 (6 bases). Trimming cost V 4 bases and J 0 bases, with 8 bases left between them. CDR3 length: 15 amino acids. Germline V gene lookup returns CDR1 SGHKS and CDR2 YYEKEE (reference sequence). CDR3 bases: TGTGCCAGCAGCCCACAGGGCTCTGGGGCCAACGTCCTGACTTTC. Protein sequence: CASSPQGSGANVLTF.

The sample holds one count of this clone. The V and J genes are TRBV27 and TRBJ2-7; D may be TRBD1 or TRBD2 (7 bases each). There are 16 residues in the CDR3. CDR1 is MNHEY, CDR2 SMNVEV, per germline (reference sequence). The germline V and J ends were trimmed by 3 bases and 5 bases, with 20 bases remaining between them. This chain's CDR3 is CASSFWGGEGADEQYF. CDR3 DNA: TGTGCCAGCAGTTTTTGGGGAGGGGAGGGGGCTGACGAGCAGTACTTC.

In this sample, this clone turned up a few times. V is TRBV18 and J is TRBJ1-5; 7 positions match TRBD1. The CDR3 has 15 residues. Losses at the gene ends were 3 bases for V and 6 bases for J; bases not matched to a gene: 8. Germline CDR1 and CDR2: KGHSH and LQKENI. The CDR3 DNA reads as TGTGCCAGCTCACCCCCTACAGGGGATGGTCAGCCCCAGCATTTT. This translates into CASSPPTGDGQPQHF.

The chain links TRBV27 to TRBJ1-2; TRBD1 aligns across 8 bases. The CDR3 length is 16 residues. Germline CDR1 MNHEY, CDR2 SMNVEV (reference sequence). Germline trimming cut 5 bases from V and 4 bases from J; bases unmatched to any gene: 12. The CDR3 spells CASSRTGTKFSYGYTF. CDR3 sequence (DNA): TGTGCCAGCAGTCGGACAGGGACTAAGTTCAGCTATGGCTACACCTTC.